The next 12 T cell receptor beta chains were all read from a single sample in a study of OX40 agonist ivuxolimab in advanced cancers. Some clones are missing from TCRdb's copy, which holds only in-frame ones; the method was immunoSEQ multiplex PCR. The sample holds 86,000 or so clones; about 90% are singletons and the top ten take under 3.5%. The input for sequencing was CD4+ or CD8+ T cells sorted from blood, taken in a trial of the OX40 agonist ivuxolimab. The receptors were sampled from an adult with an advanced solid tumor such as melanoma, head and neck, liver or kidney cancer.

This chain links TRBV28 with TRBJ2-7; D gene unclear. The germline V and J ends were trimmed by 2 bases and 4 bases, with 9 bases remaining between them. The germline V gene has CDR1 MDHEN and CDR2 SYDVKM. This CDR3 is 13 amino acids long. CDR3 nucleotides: TGTGCCAGCAGTTTACGGTCTTTATACGAGCAGTACTTC. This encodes CASSLRSLYEQYF.

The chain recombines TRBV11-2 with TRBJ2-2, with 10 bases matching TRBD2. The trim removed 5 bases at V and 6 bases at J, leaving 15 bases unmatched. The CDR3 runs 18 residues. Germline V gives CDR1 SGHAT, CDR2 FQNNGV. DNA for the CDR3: TGTGCCAGCAGCGCTAGCGGCCTAGCGGGGGACCGTGCCGGGGAGCTGTTTTTT. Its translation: CASSASGLAGDRAGELFF. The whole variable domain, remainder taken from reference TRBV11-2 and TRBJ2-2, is EAGVAQSPRYKIIEKRQSVAFWCNPISGHATLYWYQQILGQGPKLLIQFQNNGVVDDSQLPKDRFSAERLKGVDSTLKIQPAKLEDSAVYLCASSASGLAGDRAGELFFGEGSRLTVL.

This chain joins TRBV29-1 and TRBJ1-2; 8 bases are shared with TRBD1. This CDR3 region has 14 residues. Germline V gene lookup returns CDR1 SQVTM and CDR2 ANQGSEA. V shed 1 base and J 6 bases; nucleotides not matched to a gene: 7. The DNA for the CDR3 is TGCAGCGTTGAAGCTACAGGGGGTATCGATGGCTACACCTTC. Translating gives CSVEATGGIDGYTF.

CDR3 DNA sequence: TGTGCCAGCAGTTACTCTTGGGGCTCCTACAATGAGCAGTTCTTC. Its translation: CASSYSWGSYNEQFF. The genes are TRBV6-5 and TRBJ2-1; D is ambiguous. V gave up 0 bases and J gave up 0 bases, with 6 bases separating them. Germline lookup yields CDR1 MNHEY and CDR2 SVGAGI. The CDR3 has 15 amino acids.

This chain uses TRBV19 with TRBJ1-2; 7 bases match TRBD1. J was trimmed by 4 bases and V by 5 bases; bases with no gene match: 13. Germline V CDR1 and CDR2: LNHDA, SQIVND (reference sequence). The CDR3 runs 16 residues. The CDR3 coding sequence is TGTGCCAGTAGTCTCCTTAACACAGGGGAGAGCTATGGCTACACCTTC. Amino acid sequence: CASSLLNTGESYGYTF.

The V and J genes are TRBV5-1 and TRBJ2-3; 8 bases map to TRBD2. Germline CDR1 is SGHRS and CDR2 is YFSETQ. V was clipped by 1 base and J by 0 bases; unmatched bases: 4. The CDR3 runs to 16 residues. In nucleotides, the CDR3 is TGCGCCAGCAGCTTGAACCCTAGCGGGAGCACAGATACGCAGTATTTT. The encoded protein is CASSLNPSGSTDTQYF.

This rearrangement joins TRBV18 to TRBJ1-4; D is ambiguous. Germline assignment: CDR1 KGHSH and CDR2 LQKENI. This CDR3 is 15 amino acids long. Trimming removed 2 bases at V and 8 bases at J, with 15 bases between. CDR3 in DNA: TGTGCCAGCTCACCATCCGGGCCTTTGAGCGAAAAACTGTTTTTT. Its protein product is CASSPSGPLSEKLFF.

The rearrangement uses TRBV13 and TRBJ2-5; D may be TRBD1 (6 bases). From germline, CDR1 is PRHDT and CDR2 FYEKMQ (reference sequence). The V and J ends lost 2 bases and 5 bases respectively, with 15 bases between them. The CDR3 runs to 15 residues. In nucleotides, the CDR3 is TGTGCCAGCAGCTTACGACAGGCCCTTGTGGAGACCCAGTACTTC. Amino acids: CASSLRQALVETQYF.

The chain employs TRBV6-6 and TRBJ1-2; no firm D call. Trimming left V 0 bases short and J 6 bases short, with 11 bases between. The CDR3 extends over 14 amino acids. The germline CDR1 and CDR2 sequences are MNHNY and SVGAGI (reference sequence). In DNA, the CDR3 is TGTGCCAGCAGTTACTCGGCAGGTATCAATGGCTACACCTTC. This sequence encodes CASSYSAGINGYTF.

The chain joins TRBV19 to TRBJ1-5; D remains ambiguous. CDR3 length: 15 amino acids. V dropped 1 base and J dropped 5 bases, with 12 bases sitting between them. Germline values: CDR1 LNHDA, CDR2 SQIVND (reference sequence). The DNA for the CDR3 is TGTGCCAGTAGTATAGGGTCCAACGCTTATCAGCCCCAGCATTTT. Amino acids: CASSIGSNAYQPQHF.

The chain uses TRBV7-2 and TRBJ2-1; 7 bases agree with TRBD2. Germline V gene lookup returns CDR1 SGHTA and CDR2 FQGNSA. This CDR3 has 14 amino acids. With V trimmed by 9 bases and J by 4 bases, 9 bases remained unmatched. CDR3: CASDRGLDYNEQFF. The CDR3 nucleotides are TGTGCCAGTGACAGAGGACTAGATTACAATGAGCAGTTCTTC.

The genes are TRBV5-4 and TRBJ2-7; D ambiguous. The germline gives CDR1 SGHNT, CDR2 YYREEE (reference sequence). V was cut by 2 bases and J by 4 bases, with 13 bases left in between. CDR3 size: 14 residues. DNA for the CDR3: TGTGCCAGCAGCTTCCTCCCAGGCCCTTACGAGCAGTACTTC. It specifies CASSFLPGPYEQYF.